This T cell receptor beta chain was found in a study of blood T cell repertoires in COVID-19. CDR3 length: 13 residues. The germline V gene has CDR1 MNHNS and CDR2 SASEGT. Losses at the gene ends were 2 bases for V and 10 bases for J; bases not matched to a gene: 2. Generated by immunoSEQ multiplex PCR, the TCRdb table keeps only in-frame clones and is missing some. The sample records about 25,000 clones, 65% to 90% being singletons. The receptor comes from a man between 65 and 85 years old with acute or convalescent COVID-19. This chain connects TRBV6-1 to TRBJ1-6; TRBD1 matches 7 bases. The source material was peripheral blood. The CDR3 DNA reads TGTGCCAGCAGTGAACAGGGGGGCTCACCCCTCCACTTT. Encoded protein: CASSEQGGSPLHF.